This T cell receptor beta chain was profiled in a study of blood T cell repertoires in COVID-19. Study overall: The analysed material was cDNA or gDNA that came from T cells, B-cell-depleted T cells, or PBMCs.

The CDR3 is made up of 19 amino acids. V trimming: 2 bases; J trimming: 6 bases; junction bases outside the gene matches: 19. CDR1 and CDR2 from the germline V gene are MNHEY and SVGEGT. Repertoires were generated with immunoSEQ multiplex PCR, while TCRdb's copy carries only in-frame clones and drops some. This sample has about 26,000 clones, with approximately 85% found just once. Sequencing was carried out using peripheral blood. The V call is TRBV6-2 or TRBV6-3, the J call TRBJ2-3, with 8 nucleotides matching TRBD1. This TCR derives from a woman older than 75 with COVID-19, enrolled during active disease. The CDR3 spells CASSYPALDRAVFVDTQYF. CDR3 coding DNA: TGTGCCAGCAGTTACCCCGCCTTGGACAGGGCCGTTTTTGTGGATACGCAGTATTTT.